Listed below are T cell receptor beta chains from one sample, sequenced in a study of immune heterogeneity within non-small cell lung tumors. MiXCR, applied by TCRdb to the multiplex PCR reads, yields one record per CDR3 protein. Among over 5,000 distinct CDR3 sequences listed, around a fifth were seen once. Sequences were obtained from lung tumor tissue. The origin of the receptors is a woman aged 60-75 years with non-small cell lung cancer. Both conserved end residues are part of each CDR3. A D gene is named only where the DNA matches it firmly. Size tells how often a clone was seen (once, few, many) or the class of an expanded clone, and some rows leave it out.

j_call: TRBJ2-5; d_call: NA; cdr3_length: 12; v_call: TRBV5-1; clone_size: medium-sized; cdr3_aa: CASSFGGETQYF; cdr3_nt: TGCGCCAGCAGCTTCGGGGGAGAGACCCAGTACTTC
j_call: TRBJ2-7; d_call: TRBD1; cdr3_length: 12; v_call: TRBV30; clone_size: NA; cdr3_aa: CATQGARGEQYF; cdr3_nt: TGTGCCACCCAGGGGGCCCGTGGGGAGCAGTACTTC
j_call: TRBJ2-1; d_call: NA; cdr3_length: 16; v_call: TRBV11-3; clone_size: NA; cdr3_aa: CASSSGGTGRLNEQFF; cdr3_nt: TGTGCCAGCAGCTCGGGGGGGACAGGGAGGCTCAATGAGCAGTTCTTC
j_call: TRBJ2-7; d_call: NA; cdr3_length: 14; v_call: TRBV19; clone_size: medium-sized; cdr3_aa: CASSTGMSSYEQYF; cdr3_nt: TGTGCCAGTAGTACGGGGATGAGCTCCTACGAGCAGTACTTC
j_call: TRBJ1-1; d_call: NA; cdr3_length: 13; v_call: TRBV2; clone_size: medium-sized; cdr3_aa: CASRNRVFTEAFF; cdr3_nt: TGTGCCAGCAGGAATCGGGTATTCACTGAAGCTTTCTTT
j_call: TRBJ2-5; d_call: NA; cdr3_length: 15; v_call: TRBV28; clone_size: NA; cdr3_aa: CASTHGAGGLETQYF; cdr3_nt: TGTGCCAGCACCCACGGAGCAGGTGGGTTAGAGACCCAGTACTTC
j_call: TRBJ1-1; d_call: TRBD1; cdr3_length: 15; v_call: TRBV4-2; clone_size: NA; cdr3_aa: CASSLRTGQNTEAFF; cdr3_nt: TGTGCCAGCAGCCTCCGGACAGGGCAGAACACTGAAGCTTTCTTT
j_call: TRBJ2-3; d_call: NA; cdr3_length: 14; v_call: TRBV20-1; clone_size: NA; cdr3_aa: CSPLLGSRGDTQYF; cdr3_nt: TGCAGTCCATTACTAGGGTCACGTGGAGATACGCAGTATTTT
j_call: TRBJ1-6; d_call: NA; cdr3_length: 14; v_call: TRBV20-1; clone_size: NA; cdr3_aa: CSAREDSANRALHF; cdr3_nt: TGCAGTGCTAGAGAGGACAGTGCCAACCGCGCCCTCCACTTT
j_call: TRBJ2-3; d_call: NA; cdr3_length: 16; v_call: TRBV9; clone_size: many; cdr3_aa: CASSVEEGVLTDTQYF; cdr3_nt: TGTGCCAGCAGCGTCGAGGAGGGGGTCCTTACAGATACGCAGTATTTT
j_call: TRBJ2-2; d_call: TRBD2; cdr3_length: 14; v_call: TRBV6-1; clone_size: NA; cdr3_aa: CASSALAVTGELFF; cdr3_nt: TGTGCCAGCAGTGCACTAGCGGTCACCGGGGAGCTGTTTTTT
j_call: TRBJ2-2; d_call: TRBD1; cdr3_length: 15; v_call: TRBV5-1; clone_size: medium-sized; cdr3_aa: CASSYRGANTGELFF; cdr3_nt: TGCGCCAGCAGCTACAGGGGAGCGAACACCGGGGAGCTGTTTTTT
j_call: TRBJ1-1; d_call: TRBD1; cdr3_length: 16; v_call: TRBV3-1; clone_size: many; cdr3_aa: CASSRGAGGKYTEAFF; cdr3_nt: TGTGCCAGCAGCCGGGGGGCAGGGGGAAAGTACACTGAAGCTTTCTTT
j_call: TRBJ2-3; d_call: TRBD1; cdr3_length: 16; v_call: TRBV20-1; clone_size: many; cdr3_aa: CSAREQGASSTDTQYF; cdr3_nt: TGCAGTGCTAGGGAACAGGGGGCGAGTAGCACAGATACGCAGTATTTT
j_call: TRBJ2-3; d_call: NA; cdr3_length: 15; v_call: TRBV11-3; clone_size: many; cdr3_aa: CASSPKEGSTDTQYF; cdr3_nt: TGTGCCAGCAGCCCGAAGGAGGGTAGCACAGATACGCAGTATTTT
j_call: TRBJ2-7; d_call: NA; cdr3_length: 13; v_call: TRBV28; clone_size: medium-sized; cdr3_aa: CASSSEGPYEQYF; cdr3_nt: TGTGCCAGCAGTTCGGAGGGACCTTACGAGCAGTACTTC
j_call: TRBJ2-1; d_call: NA; cdr3_length: 14; v_call: TRBV7-2; clone_size: many; cdr3_aa: CASSPTGSHNEQFF; cdr3_nt: TGTGCCAGCAGCCCCACGGGGTCCCACAATGAGCAGTTCTTC